This T cell receptor beta chain was sequenced during a study of neurological immune-mediated disorders. Study-level findings and limits: None of the CDR3 amino acid sequences of expanded clones recurred across subjects, suggesting private repertoires in all groups. In HTLV-1-associated myelopathy, TCR clonal expansion was greatest, and in multiple sclerosis it was least, below healthy controls.

The CDR3 sequence is 13 residues long. The germline gives CDR1 SGHRS, CDR2 YFSETQ. With 7 bases removed from V and 1 base from J, the gap between germline ends came to 11 bases. Unsorted libraries came from 2 million PBMCs stored at -80 °C. The cDNA came from 5'RACE, which used 10-nucleotide random UMIs. TCRdb processed the 5' RACE reads anew with MiXCR; each CDR3 protein has one entry. This sample has 75,000 to 95,000 distinct CDR3 sequences, with about a sixth found just once. This clonotype was detected many times. Its antigen remains unknown. Sequenced material: PBMCs. This TCR derives from a woman aged 40 to 50 in good health. This chain links TRBV5-1 with TRBJ1-2; D call uncertain. The CDR3 sequence is CASGSDGNYGYTF. DNA for the CDR3: TGCGCCAGCGGCTCGGACGGTAACTATGGCTACACCTTC.